This note documents a single TCR beta chain sequence. The antigen is unknown. TCRdb's copy holds only in-frame clones and misses some; the assay was immunoSEQ multiplex PCR. The data show more than 35,000 clones, under 85% seen once. The germline V gene encodes CDR1 GTSNPN and CDR2 SVGIG (reference sequence). V trimming: 3 bases; J trimming: 2 bases; junction bases outside the gene matches: 6. The CDR3 runs to 15 residues. This specimen comes from a study of somatic mutations in cytotoxic T cells in rheumatoid arthritis. Study in general: The researchers flow-sorted some T-cell populations stained with V beta antibodies and got nearly 100% purity, and these included V beta1+ cells sequenced for TCRB. Study observations and caveats: No multiple-comparison adjustment was applied to the slight TRBV07 underrepresentation in rheumatoid arthritis patients. Between rheumatoid arthritis patients and age-matched healthy controls, CD8+ T-cell clonality showed no significant difference. Antigen targets of the expanded CD8+ clones remained unidentified.

The sequencing input was CD8+ T cells sorted from blood. The chain is built from TRBV30 and TRBJ2-3; TRBD1 aligns across 9 bases. The TCR comes from a man aged 35 to 55 in good health. CDR3 loop: CAWRWDRADTDTQYF. The CDR3 DNA is TGTGCCTGGAGGTGGGACAGGGCCGACACAGATACGCAGTATTTT.